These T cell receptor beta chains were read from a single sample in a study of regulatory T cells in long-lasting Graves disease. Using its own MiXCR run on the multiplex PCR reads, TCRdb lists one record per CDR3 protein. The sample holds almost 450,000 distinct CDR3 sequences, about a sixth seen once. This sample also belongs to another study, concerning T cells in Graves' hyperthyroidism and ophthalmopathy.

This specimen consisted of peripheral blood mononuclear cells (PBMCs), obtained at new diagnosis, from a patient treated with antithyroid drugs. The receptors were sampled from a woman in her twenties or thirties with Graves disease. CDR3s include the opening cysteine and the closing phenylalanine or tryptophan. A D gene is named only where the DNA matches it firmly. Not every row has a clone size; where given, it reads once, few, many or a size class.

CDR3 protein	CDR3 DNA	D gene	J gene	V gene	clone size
CASSFGKAIYNEQFF	TGTGCCAGCAGCTTCGGCAAGGCCATATACAATGAGCAGTTCTTC	NA	TRBJ2-1	TRBV7-2	many
CASSLQGQETQYF	TGTGCCAGCAGCCTACAGGGGCAAGAGACCCAGTACTTC	TRBD1	TRBJ2-5	TRBV7-2	many
CASSLGPRREQYF	TGTGCCAGCAGCTTAGGCCCGAGACGCGAGCAGTACTTC	NA	TRBJ2-7	TRBV7-2	many
CASSFMGYEQYF	TGTGCCAGCAGTTTTATGGGCTACGAGCAGTACTTC	NA	TRBJ2-7	TRBV28	NA
CSVVPEPNTEAFF	TGCAGCGTTGTCCCGGAACCGAACACTGAAGCTTTCTTT	NA	TRBJ1-1	TRBV29-1	NA
CASSLRGVEAFF	TGTGCCAGCAGCCTGCGAGGGGTAGAAGCTTTCTTT	NA	TRBJ1-1	TRBV3-1	many
CSARDQEGGTRNTEAFF	TGCAGTGCTAGAGACCAGGAGGGGGGAACCAGAAACACTGAAGCTTTCTTT	NA	TRBJ1-1	TRBV20-1	NA
CASSYDRGHSYEQYF	TGTGCCAGCAGTTACGATAGGGGGCATTCCTACGAGCAGTACTTC	TRBD1	TRBJ2-7	TRBV6-5	many
CASSLGSRTSNTGELFF	TGTGCCAGCAGCTTAGGGTCCCGGACCTCGAACACCGGGGAGCTGTTTTTT	NA	TRBJ2-2	TRBV7-9	few
CASSSRTSGDTGELFF	TGTGCCAGCAGTTCCCGGACTAGCGGAGACACCGGGGAGCTGTTTTTT	TRBD2	TRBJ2-2	TRBV28	NA
CASRPQIRDSRMNTEAFF	TGTGCCAGCAGGCCACAAATCCGGGACAGCCGCATGAACACTGAAGCTTTCTTT	TRBD1	TRBJ1-1	TRBV7-3	NA
CASSQTNEQFF	TGTGCCAGCAGTCAAACCAATGAGCAGTTCTTC	NA	TRBJ2-1	TRBV3-1	many